This entry features one T cell receptor (beta chain) sequence. Deletions cut 3 bases from V and 4 bases from J, with 9 bases between. The CDR3 has 13 amino acids. In germline, CDR1 is SGHTA, CDR2 FQGNSA. The data were obtained in a study of lymphopenia after photon versus proton radiotherapy. Profiled with immunoSEQ multiplex PCR; TCRdb holds only in-frame clones, not every one. The sample holds approximately 70,000 clones; about 90% are singletons and the top ten take more than 10%. The sequencing here drew on peripheral blood, taken from a patient treated with proton-based radiotherapy. The rearrangement links TRBV7-2 to TRBJ1-1; possibly TRBD1 for D (5 bases). The TCR comes from a man older than 75 with esophageal cancer. CDR3 loop: CASSLDIGTEAFF. The CDR3 DNA reads TGTGCCAGCAGCTTGGACATAGGCACTGAAGCTTTCTTT.